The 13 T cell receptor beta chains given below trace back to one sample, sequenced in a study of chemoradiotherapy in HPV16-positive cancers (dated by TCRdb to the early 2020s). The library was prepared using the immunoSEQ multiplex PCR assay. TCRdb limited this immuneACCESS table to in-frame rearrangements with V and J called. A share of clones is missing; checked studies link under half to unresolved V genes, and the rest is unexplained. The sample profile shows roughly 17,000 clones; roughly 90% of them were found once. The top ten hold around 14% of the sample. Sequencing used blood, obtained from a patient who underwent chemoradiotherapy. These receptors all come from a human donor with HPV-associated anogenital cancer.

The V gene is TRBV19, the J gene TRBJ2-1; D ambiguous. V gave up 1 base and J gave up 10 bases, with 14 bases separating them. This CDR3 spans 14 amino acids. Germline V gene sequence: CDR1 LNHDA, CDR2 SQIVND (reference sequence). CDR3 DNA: TGTGCCAGTAGTATAGCCGCCGGACCGAGGGAGCAGTTCTTC. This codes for CASSIAAGPREQFF. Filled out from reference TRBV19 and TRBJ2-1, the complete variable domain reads DGGITQSPKYLFRKEGQNVTLSCEQNLNHDAMYWYRQDPGQGLRLIYYSQIVNDFQKGDIAEGYSVSREKKESFPLTVTSAQKNPTAFYLCASSIAAGPREQFFGPGTRLTVL.

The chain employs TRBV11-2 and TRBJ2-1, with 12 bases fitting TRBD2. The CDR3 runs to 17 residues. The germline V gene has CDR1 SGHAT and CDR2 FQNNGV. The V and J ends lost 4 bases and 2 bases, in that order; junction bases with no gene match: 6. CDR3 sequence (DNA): TGTGCCAGCAGCTCTAGCGGGGGGGCAGTCACCTACAATGAGCAGTTCTTC. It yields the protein CASSSSGGAVTYNEQFF.

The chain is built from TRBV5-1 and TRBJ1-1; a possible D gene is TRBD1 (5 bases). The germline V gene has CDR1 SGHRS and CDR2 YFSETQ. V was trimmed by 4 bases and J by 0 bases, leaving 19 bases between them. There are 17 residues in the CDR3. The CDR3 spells CASSPRPRGYMNTEAFF. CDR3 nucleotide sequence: TGCGCCAGCAGCCCTCGCCCTCGGGGCTACATGAACACTGAAGCTTTCTTT. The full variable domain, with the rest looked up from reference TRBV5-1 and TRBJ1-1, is KAGVTQTPRYLIKTRGQQVTLSCSPISGHRSVSWYQQTPGQGLQFLFEYFSETQRNKGNFPGRFSGRQFSNSRSEMNVSTLELGDSALYLCASSPRPRGYMNTEAFFGQGTRLTVV.

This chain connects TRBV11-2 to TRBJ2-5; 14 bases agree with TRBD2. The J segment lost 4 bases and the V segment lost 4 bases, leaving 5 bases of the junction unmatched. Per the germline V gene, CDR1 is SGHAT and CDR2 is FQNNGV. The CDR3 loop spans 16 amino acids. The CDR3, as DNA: TGTGCCAGCAGCTCACGACTAGCGGGGGGGGGAGAGACCCAGTACTTC. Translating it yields CASSSRLAGGGETQYF.

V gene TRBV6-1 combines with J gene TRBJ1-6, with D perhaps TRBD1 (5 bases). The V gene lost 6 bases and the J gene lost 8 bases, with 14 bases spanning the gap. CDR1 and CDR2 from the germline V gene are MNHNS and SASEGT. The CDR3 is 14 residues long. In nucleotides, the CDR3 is TGTGCCAGCAGAGATACCGACAGAGATTCACCCCTCCACTTT. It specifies CASRDTDRDSPLHF.

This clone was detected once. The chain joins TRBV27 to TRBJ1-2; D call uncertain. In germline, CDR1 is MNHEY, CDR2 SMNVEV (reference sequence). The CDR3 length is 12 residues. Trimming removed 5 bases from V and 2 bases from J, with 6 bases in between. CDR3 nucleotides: TGTGCCAGCAGTCCGGGAAACTATGGCTACACCTTC. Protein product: CASSPGNYGYTF.

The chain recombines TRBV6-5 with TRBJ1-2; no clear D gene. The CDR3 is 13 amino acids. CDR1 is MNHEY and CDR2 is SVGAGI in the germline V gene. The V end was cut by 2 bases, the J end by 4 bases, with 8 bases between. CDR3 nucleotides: TGTGCCAGCAGTTACAGGCGGAGCTATGGCTACACCTTC. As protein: CASSYRRSYGYTF.

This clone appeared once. As DNA, the CDR3 is TGTGCCAGCAGCCAGTCCCGGGACAGGGGGCAAGTCGGGCAGTATTTT. Translated: CASSQSRDRGQVGQYF. The rearrangement joins TRBV7-9 to TRBJ2-3, with 12 bases matching TRBD1. Germline CDR1 and CDR2: SEHNR and FQNEAQ (reference sequence). This CDR3 is 16 amino acids long. J lost 11 bases, V lost 5 bases, and 14 bases had no gene match.

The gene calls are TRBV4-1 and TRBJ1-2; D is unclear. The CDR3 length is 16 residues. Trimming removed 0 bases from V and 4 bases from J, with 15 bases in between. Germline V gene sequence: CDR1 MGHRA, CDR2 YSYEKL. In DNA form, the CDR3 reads TGCGCCAGCAGCCAAGAGGAACCGGGCCCACTCTATGGCTACACCTTC. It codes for CASSQEEPGPLYGYTF.

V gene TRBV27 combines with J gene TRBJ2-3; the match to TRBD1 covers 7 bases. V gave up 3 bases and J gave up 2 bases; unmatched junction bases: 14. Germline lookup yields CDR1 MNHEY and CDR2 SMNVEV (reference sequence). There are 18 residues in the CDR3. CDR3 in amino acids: CASSFTYETGNPTDTQYF. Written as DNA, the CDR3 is TGTGCCAGCAGTTTCACATACGAGACAGGGAACCCCACAGATACGCAGTATTTT.

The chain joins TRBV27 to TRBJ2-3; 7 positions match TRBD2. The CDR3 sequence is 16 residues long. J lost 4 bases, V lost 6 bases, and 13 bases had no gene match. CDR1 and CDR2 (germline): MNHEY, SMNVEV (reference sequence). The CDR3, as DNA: TGTGCCAGCAGCCGACTCGGGCGGGGGACTCCAGATACGCAGTATTTT. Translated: CASSRLGRGTPDTQYF.

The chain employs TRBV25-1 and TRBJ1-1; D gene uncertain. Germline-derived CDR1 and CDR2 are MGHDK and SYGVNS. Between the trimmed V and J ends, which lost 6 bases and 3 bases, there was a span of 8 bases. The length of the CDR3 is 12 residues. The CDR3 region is CASSRDDTEAFF. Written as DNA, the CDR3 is TGTGCCAGCAGCCGGGATGACACTGAAGCTTTCTTT.

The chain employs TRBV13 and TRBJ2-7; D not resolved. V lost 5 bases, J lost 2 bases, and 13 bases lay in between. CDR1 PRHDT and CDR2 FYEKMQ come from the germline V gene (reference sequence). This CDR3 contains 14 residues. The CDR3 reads CASSPRDFAYEQYV. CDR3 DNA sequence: TGTGCCAGCAGCCCCAGAGATTTCGCCTACGAGCAGTACGTC.